The clone carrying this T cell receptor (beta chain) was found many times. These data belong to a study of T cells in Graves' hyperthyroidism and ophthalmopathy. Amplification targeted TCR beta CDR3 regions from RNA transcripts. With the HTBI primer set, the TCR CDR3 went through a first round of RT-PCR. Each CDR3 protein is one row after TCRdb ran MiXCR on the multiplex PCR reads. In the table there are 350,000 or so distinct CDR3 sequences, over 15% of which are singletons. With 0 bases removed from V and 3 bases from J, the gap between germline ends came to 15 bases. This CDR3 comprises 16 residues. Germline CDR1 is SGHDT and CDR2 is YYEEEE.

The origin of this receptor is a woman aged 40 to 50 with Graves' ophthalmopathy. Sequenced input: blood. This chain links TRBV5-6 with TRBJ1-2, with D possibly matching TRBD1 (6 bases). CDR3 amino acids: CASSLESYRADYGYTF. The CDR3, as DNA: TGTGCCAGCAGCTTGGAGTCTTACAGGGCGGACTATGGCTACACCTTC.